The clone carrying this T cell receptor beta chain showed up just a few times. Its antigen is currently unknown. This sample was taken from a study of T cell repertoires in cytomegalovirus infection. Each CDR3 protein is one row after TCRdb ran MiXCR on the reads. Among 200,000 to 250,000 distinct CDR3 sequences listed, 6.5% were seen once. Overall study findings and caveats: The cumulative frequency of public TCR beta families identified carriers of CMV plus the relevant HLA. The ex vivo response showed dominance by HLA-C-restricted CMV-specific TCR beta clonotypes.

CDR1 and CDR2 (germline): SQVTM, ANQGSEA. The CDR3 runs to 14 residues. V dropped 3 bases and J dropped 2; count of bases not matched to a gene: 5. This sequence originates from a human donor in good health (CMV status not recorded). Some clones in this sample may be carry-over from other donors' samples. Source material: PBMCs. The rearrangement joins TRBV29-1 to TRBJ1-2, with 8 bases that match TRBD1. This CDR3 reads CSVEATGENYGYTF. CDR3 bases: TGCAGCGTTGAGGCGACAGGGGAGAACTATGGCTACACCTTC.